The clone carrying this T cell receptor (beta chain) turned up a few times. These data belong to a study of CD4 and CD8 cells across lung adenocarcinoma regions. Localized lung adenocarcinoma, a non-small cell lung cancer, affected the donors. V was pared by 0 bases and J by 5 bases, with 7 bases between. The CDR3 is 12 amino acids. Germline V gene sequence: CDR1 GTSNPN, CDR2 SVGIG (reference sequence). One entry per CDR3 protein, called by TCRdb with MiXCR from the PCR reads. The sample records roughly 25,000 distinct CDR3 sequences, around 53% being singletons. The V gene is TRBV30, the J gene TRBJ2-5, with D possibly TRBD2 on 6 matching bases. The specimen was CD8+ T cells from the center of a lung tumor. This clonotype was sampled from a male donor with lung adenocarcinoma. The CD4 and CD8 labels of this study may be unreliable. The CDR3 DNA sequence: TGTGCCTGGAGTGTTGGGGGGGAGACCCAGTACTTC. Encoded protein: CAWSVGGETQYF.